This T cell receptor beta chain emerged from a study of long-term antiretroviral therapy in people with HIV (dated by TCRdb to between 2020 and 2023). About the full investigation: The earliest samples were collected roughly a decade before the 2015 WHO recommendation for immediate ART, at a time when ART was usually postponed until CD4 counts fell. A retrospective serial study tested whether ART initiation and durable HIV suppression were associated with changes in peripheral blood TRB repertoire composition and diversity. The cohort contributed roughly 200 cryopreserved PBMC samples from about 31 adults with confirmed HIV infection, collected serially over a mean of roughly 6 years (range 1-12). Among the 25 to 30 participants with HIV, about a dozen were female. No cross-contamination during QIAcube processing turned up in test extractions that ran a monoclonal T-cell line alongside around 34 polyclonal samples.

Details on this clone: This clone's antigen is unknown. Relative to the germline gene, one junction end is altered; a read error may explain this.

CDR1 and CDR2 are read off the germline V gene as SGHRS and YFSETQ. Measured from the cysteine to the phenylalanine, the CDR3 is 11 residues long. Only the CDR3 portion is preserved as DNA: 33 bases, with reading frame beginning at the first base. Participants were included only if at least one PBMC sample before ART initiation and at least two post-ART samples were available. Treatment was received in the United States of America by all participants with HIV. Before DNA extraction, cryopreserved samples containing about 0.9-10 million PBMC were thawed and washed. At the time of the earliest PBMC sample for each participant with HIV, ages ranged from about 23 to 60 years. Each participant contributed PBMC samples from 1-4 timepoints before ART initiation and 2-8 timepoints after ART initiation, with a median of 7 samples. For every participant, serial HIV viral load, CD4+ T-cell count, ART history and demographic data were obtained. Genomic DNA was extracted from unsorted PBMC with a Qiagen kit on a QIAcube, with processing performed in batches of 12 samples.

The immunoSEQ hsTCRB v3.0 assay was used at survey level resolution to sequence the TRB variable region. The targeted TRB sequencing depth was about 40,000-55,000 T-cell genomes per sample. An Illumina MiSeq with a v3 150-cycle kit was used to sequence the pooled TRB libraries. The authors processed their data as follows. Analysis of repertoires was carried out in R inside a reproducible Nextflow workflow spanning QC, data transformation and analysis. LymphoSeq2, an R package for exploring AIRR-Seq data, was used to implement custom analyses. A handful of samples that produced fewer than 5000 total TRB sequences were removed, so about 200 HIV repertoires were analyzed. Among the approximately 200 retained HIV repertoires, 55 to 65 were collected before ART initiation and 120 to 130 were collected after ART initiation. Repertoires were downsampled to 5000 TRB nucleotide sequences, and summary statistics were averaged over 100 downsampling iterations. Only TRB sequences with CDR3 regions of at least seven amino acids were retained for analysis. Diversity was assessed using a clonality score derived from Shannon entropy and using the Gini coefficient. Repertoire networks linked the top 5000 CDR3 amino acid sequences whenever two sequences differed by an edit distance of one. Antigen specificity groups and MHC restriction were predicted for TRB CDR3 amino acid sequences with GLIPH2. To flag known associations with CMV, EBV, HIV or tissue antigens, CDR3 amino acid sequences were compared against VDJdb and McPAS-TCR. Pre-ART, post-ART and control groups were compared with Wilcoxon signed-rank tests and Holm-Bonferroni correction. This is the immuneACCESS table as TCRdb keeps it, with only in-frame sequences that have V and J called. A part of the clones is gone; compared with another copy, unresolved V genes explain less than half, and the rest is unexplained. For V, J and clone size, that table is used; D and trimming come from the DNA. This sample has tens of thousands of clones in its table, and 82% of those were observed once. The top ten constitute more than 5.5% of the sample.

Here is what the overall study found, with its caveats: Because pre-ART samples had limited cell numbers, profiling was done on unsorted PBMC rather than on sorted CD4+ and CD8+ T cells. Inferences about post-ART repertoire changes were limited because no data were available on ART adherence, viral resistance or therapy changes. HIV repertoires had narrower CDR3 length ranges than controls, and the network structure suggested an antigen-experienced repertoire that shifted only slightly toward naive after ART. A significant increase in TRB diversity was found to be associated with ART initiation, although TRB diversity was observed to remain significantly below that of transplant donor controls even after long-term ART. Because PBMC availability was limited, only the TCR beta chain was sequenced, with no alpha chain pairing. The repertoire was dominated across all time points by expanded TRB clones identified before ART initiation, although this dominance was seen to fluctuate and to decrease in many PLHIV after ART. The samples span the years 2004 to 2017, and the ART regimens used at that time may not be as effective as current regimens.

The receptor was derived from a woman in her twenties or thirties with HIV. The specimen was unsorted PBMCs, collected 1.1 years before starting antiretroviral therapy. The chain is assembled from TRBV5-1 and TRBJ2-5, with TRBD1 as a weak D call on 6 bases. The CDR3 region reads CASSNSGHNDF. The nucleotides read TGCGCCAGCAGCAATTCGGGACATAATGACTTC.